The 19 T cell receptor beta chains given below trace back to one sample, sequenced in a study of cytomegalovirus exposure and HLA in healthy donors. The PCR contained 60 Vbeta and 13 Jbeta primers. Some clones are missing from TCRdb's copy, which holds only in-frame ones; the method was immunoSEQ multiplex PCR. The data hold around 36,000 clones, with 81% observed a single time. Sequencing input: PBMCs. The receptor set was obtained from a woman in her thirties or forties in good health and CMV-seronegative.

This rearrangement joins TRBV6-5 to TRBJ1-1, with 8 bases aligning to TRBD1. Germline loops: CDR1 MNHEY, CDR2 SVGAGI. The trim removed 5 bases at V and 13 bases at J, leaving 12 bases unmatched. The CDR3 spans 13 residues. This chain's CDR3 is CASSRISNRGDFF. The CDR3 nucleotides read TGTGCCAGCAGTCGAATATCAAACAGGGGGGATTTCTTT.

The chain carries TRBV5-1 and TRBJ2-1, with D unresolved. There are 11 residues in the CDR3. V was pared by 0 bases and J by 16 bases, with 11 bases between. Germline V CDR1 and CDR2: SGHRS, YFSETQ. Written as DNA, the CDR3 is TGCGCCAGCAGCTTGGGAGAGCTGCGTTTCTTC. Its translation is CASSLGELRFF.

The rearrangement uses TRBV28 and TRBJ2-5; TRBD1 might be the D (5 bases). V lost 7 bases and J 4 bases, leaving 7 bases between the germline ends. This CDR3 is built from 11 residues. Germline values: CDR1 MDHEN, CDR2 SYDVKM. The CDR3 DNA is TGTGCCAGCACAGGGCGAGAGACCCAGTACTTC. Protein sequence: CASTGRETQYF.

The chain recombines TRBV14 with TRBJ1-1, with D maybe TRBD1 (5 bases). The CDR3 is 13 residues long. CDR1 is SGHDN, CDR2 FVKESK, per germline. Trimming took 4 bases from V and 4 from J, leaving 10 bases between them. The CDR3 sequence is CASSRTGGTEAFF. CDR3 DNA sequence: TGTGCCAGCAGCCGGACGGGGGGCACTGAAGCTTTCTTT.

The CDR3 reads CASSPLDRSGELFF. DNA for the CDR3: TGTGCCAGCAGCCCACTGGACAGGTCCGGGGAGCTGTTTTTT. This sequence joins TRBV7-9 and TRBJ2-2; 7 bases fit TRBD1. Per the germline V gene, CDR1 is SEHNR and CDR2 is FQNEAQ (reference sequence). V lost 5 bases, J lost 6 bases, and 6 bases stayed unmatched. CDR3 size: 14 residues.

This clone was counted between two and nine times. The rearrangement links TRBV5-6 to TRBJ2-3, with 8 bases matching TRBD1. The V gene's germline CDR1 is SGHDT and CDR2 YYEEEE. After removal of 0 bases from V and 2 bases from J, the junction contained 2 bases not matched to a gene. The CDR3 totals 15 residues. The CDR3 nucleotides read TGTGCCAGCAGCTTGGACAGGGGGTACACAGATACGCAGTATTTT. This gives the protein CASSLDRGYTDTQYF. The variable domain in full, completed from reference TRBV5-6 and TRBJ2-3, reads DAGVTQSPTHLIKTRGQQVTLRCSPKSGHDTVSWYQQALGQGPQFIFQYYEEEERQRGNFPDRFSGHQFPNYSSELNVNALLLGDSALYLCASSLDRGYTDTQYFGPGTRLTVL.

The DNA for the CDR3 is TGTGCCAGCAGTTTCGGGACAGACCGAGAGACCCAGTACTTC. Translated: CASSFGTDRETQYF. This chain uses TRBV28 with TRBJ2-5, with 7 nucleotides matching TRBD1. CDR1 is MDHEN and CDR2 is SYDVKM in the germline V gene. V was pared by 3 bases and J by 4 bases, with 5 bases of the junction left unmatched. CDR3 length: 14 amino acids.

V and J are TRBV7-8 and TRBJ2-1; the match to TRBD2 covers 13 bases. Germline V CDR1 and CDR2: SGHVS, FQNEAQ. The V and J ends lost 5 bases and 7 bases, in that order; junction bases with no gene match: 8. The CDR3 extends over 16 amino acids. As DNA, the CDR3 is TGTGCCAGCAGCGCAACTAGCGGGGGGGCTCGTAATGAGCAGTTCTTC. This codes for CASSATSGGARNEQFF.

As DNA, the CDR3 is TGTGCCAGCAGCTCCCGGGACACCGGGGAGCTGTTTTTT. As protein: CASSSRDTGELFF. The rearrangement links TRBV7-3 to TRBJ2-2; no clear D gene. V dropped 4 bases and J dropped 3 bases, with 6 bases sitting between them. Germline assignment: CDR1 SGHTA and CDR2 FQGTGA. CDR3 size: 13 residues.

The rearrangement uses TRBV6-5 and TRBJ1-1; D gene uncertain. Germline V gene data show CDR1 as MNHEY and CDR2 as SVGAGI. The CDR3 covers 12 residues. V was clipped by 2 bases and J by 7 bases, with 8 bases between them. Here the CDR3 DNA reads TGTGCCAGCAGTTACGCAGGCAGTGAAGCTTTCTTT. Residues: CASSYAGSEAFF.

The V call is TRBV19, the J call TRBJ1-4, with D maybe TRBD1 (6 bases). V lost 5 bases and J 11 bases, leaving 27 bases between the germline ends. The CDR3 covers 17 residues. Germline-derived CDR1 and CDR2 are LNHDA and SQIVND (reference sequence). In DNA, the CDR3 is TGTGCCAGTAGTGCTTTCGGGACACTATCCGTTCGGTACAAACTGTTTTTT. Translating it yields CASSAFGTLSVRYKLFF.

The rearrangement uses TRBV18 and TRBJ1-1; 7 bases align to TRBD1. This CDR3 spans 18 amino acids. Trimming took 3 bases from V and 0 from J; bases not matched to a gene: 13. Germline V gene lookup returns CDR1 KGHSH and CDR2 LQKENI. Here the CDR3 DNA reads TGTGCCAGCTCACCGGCCCCGGGACAGTTAAAGATGAACACTGAAGCTTTCTTT. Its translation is CASSPAPGQLKMNTEAFF.

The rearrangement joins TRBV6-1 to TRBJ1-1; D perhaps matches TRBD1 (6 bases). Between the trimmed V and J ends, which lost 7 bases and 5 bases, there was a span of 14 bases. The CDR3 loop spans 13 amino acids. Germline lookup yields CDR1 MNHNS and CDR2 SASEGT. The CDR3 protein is CASILGGFTEAFF. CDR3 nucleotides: TGTGCCAGCATCCTAGGGGGTTTTACTGAAGCTTTCTTT.

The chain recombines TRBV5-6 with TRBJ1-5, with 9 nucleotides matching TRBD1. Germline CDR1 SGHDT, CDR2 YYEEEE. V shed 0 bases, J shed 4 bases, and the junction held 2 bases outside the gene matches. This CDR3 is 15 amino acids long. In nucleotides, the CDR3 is TGTGCCAGCAGCTTGGCCGGGACAGGGAATCAGCCCCAGCATTTT. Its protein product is CASSLAGTGNQPQHF.

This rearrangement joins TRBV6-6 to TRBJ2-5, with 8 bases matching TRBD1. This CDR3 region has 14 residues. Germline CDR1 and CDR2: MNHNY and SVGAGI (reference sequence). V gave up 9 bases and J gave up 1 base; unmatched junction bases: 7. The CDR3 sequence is CASTPTGAQETQYF. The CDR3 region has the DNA TGTGCCAGTACTCCGACAGGGGCCCAAGAGACCCAGTACTTC.

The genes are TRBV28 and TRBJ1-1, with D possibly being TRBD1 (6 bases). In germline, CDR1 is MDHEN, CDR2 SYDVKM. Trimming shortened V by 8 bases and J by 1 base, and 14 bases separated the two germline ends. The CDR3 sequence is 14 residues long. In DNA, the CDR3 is TGTGCCAGCGCACCCGGGGGGGCGAACACTGAAGCTTTCTTT. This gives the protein CASAPGGANTEAFF.

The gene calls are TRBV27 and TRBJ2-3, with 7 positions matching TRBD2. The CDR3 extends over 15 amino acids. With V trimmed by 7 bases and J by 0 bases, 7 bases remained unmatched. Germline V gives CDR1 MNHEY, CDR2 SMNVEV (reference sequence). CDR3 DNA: TGTGCCAGCACCCCAGCGGGGACTAGCACAGATACGCAGTATTTT. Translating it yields CASTPAGTSTDTQYF.

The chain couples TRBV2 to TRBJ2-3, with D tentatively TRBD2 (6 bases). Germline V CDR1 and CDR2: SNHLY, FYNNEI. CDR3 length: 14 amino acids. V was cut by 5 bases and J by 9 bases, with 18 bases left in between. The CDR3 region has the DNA TGTGCCAGCAGTCCTCGACTAGAAGTAAGAACGCAGTATTTT. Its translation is CASSPRLEVRTQYF.

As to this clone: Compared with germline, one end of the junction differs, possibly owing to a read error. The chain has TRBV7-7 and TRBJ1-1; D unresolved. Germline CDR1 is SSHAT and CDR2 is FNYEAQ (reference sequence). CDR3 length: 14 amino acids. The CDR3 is CASSSPGANTEAFF. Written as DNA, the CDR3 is TGTGCTAGCAGCTCGCCGGGTGCCAACACTGAAGCTTTCTTT. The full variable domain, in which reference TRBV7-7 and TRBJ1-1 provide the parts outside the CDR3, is GAGVSQSPRYKVTKRGQDVTLRCDPISSHATLYWYQQALGQGPEFLTYFNYEAQPDKSGLPSDRFSAERPEGSISTLTIQRTEQRDSAMYRCASSSPGANTEAFFGQGTRLTVV.